Listed below are T cell receptor beta chains from one sample, sequenced in a study of OX40 agonist ivuxolimab in advanced cancers. The method was immunoSEQ multiplex PCR; TCRdb's version includes in-frame clones alone and lacks a portion of them. Among fewer than 130,000 clones listed, about nine tenths were seen once. This specimen consisted of CD4+ or CD8+ T cells sorted from blood, obtained in a trial of the OX40 agonist ivuxolimab. Receptor source: an adult with an advanced solid tumor such as melanoma, head and neck, liver or kidney cancer. CDR3s include the opening cysteine and the closing phenylalanine or tryptophan. The D gene is left open where the match is weak. Clone size is shown for a subset of rows, as once, few, many or a class of expanded clone.

V gene,clone size,J gene,D gene,CDR3 protein,CDR3 DNA
TRBV7-3,-,TRBJ2-7,-,CASSLSGTNTFQYF,TGTGCCAGCAGCTTATCCGGCACCAATACGTTCCAGTACTTC
TRBV30,-,TRBJ1-5,-,CAGGQGYQPQHF,TGTGCCGGCGGGCAGGGTTATCAGCCCCAGCATTTT
TRBV5-1,-,TRBJ2-2,TRBD2,CASSAQSSGSVRELFF,TGCGCCAGCAGCGCCCAATCCAGCGGGAGCGTGCGGGAGCTGTTTTTT
TRBV6-1,-,TRBJ2-1,-,CASSEANSYTPFF,TGTGCCAGCAGTGAAGCGAACAGCTATACTCCGTTCTTC
TRBV9,-,TRBJ1-6,TRBD1,CASSVTGSNSPLHF,TGTGCCAGCAGCGTGACAGGGTCGAATTCACCCCTCCACTTT
TRBV28,-,TRBJ1-1,-,CASAVQLNTEAFF,TGTGCCAGCGCTGTACAGCTAAACACTGAAGCTTTCTTT
TRBV30,-,TRBJ1-3,-,CAWSAGQFSGNTIYF,TGTGCCTGGAGTGCCGGACAGTTCTCTGGAAACACCATATATTTT
TRBV6-6,-,TRBJ1-3,-,CASSSSEGNTIYF,-
TRBV4-2,-,TRBJ1-2,-,CASSQEGYGYTF,TGTGCCAGCAGCCAAGAAGGCTACGGCTACACCTTC
TRBV19,-,TRBJ2-2,TRBD1,CASSRQGITGELFF,TGTGCCAGTAGTAGACAGGGGATCACCGGGGAGCTGTTTTTT
TRBV5-8,-,TRBJ2-7,-,CASSREGDRGFGSKAEQYF,TGTGCCAGCAGTCGGGAGGGTGACAGGGGATTTGGGTCTAAAGCGGAGCAGTACTTC
TRBV23-1,once,TRBJ2-4,TRBD1,CARVQGARVIQYF,TGCGCCAGGGTTCAGGGGGCTCGGGTCATTCAGTACTTC
TRBV7-9,-,TRBJ2-1,-,CASSLDVISGEQFF,TGTGCCAGCAGCTTAGACGTAATCAGCGGTGAGCAGTTCTTC
TRBV5-4,-,TRBJ2-3,-,CASSLQTSPDTQYF,TGTGCCAGCAGCCTCCAAACAAGCCCAGATACGCAGTATTTT